Below, 10 T cell receptor beta chains from the same sample are listed, as sequenced in a study of Graves' ophthalmopathy and Graves' hyperthyroidism. RNA transcripts served as template for amplifying TCR beta CDR3 sequences. First-round RT-PCR relied on HTBI primers, and a second-round multiplex PCR came next. TCRdb reprocessed the multiplex PCR reads with MiXCR, giving one entry per CDR3 protein. The sample includes fewer than 350,000 distinct CDR3 sequences, 17% seen only once; the top ten take roughly an eighth. Source material: peripheral blood. The receptor source for this set is an adult man with Graves' ophthalmopathy.

This clonotype was counted many times. The CDR3 DNA is TGCAGTGCCCCTCGTAGGGTCAGTGACTCCTACGAGCAGTACTTC. The encoded protein is CSAPRRVSDSYEQYF. The chain has TRBV20-1 and TRBJ2-7; D gene uncertain. V lost 6 bases, J lost 0 bases, and 18 bases lay in between. This CDR3 is 15 amino acids long. The germline V gene encodes CDR1 DFQATT and CDR2 SNEGSKA (reference sequence).

The chain recombines TRBV24-1 with TRBJ1-3; D gene uncertain. In germline, CDR1 is KGHDR, CDR2 SFDVKD. This CDR3 is built from 12 residues. Trimming stripped 7 bases from V and 4 bases from J, with 7 bases between. The CDR3 spells CATRHLGNTIYF. CDR3 in DNA: TGTGCCACCAGGCATTTAGGAAACACCATATATTTT.

This rearrangement joins TRBV19 to TRBJ2-5; no clear D gene. The length of the CDR3 is 13 residues. The germline V gene encodes CDR1 LNHDA and CDR2 SQIVND (reference sequence). The V and J ends lost 9 bases and 4 bases respectively, with 15 bases between them. The CDR3 bases are TGTGCCAGCAGTTTGGGCGAAGCAGAGACCCAGTACTTC. Translation: CASSLGEAETQYF.

This clonotype was picked up many times. The chain links TRBV7-8 to TRBJ2-1; D is unclear. The germline gives CDR1 SGHVS, CDR2 FQNEAQ. The CDR3 totals 13 residues. V gave up 1 base and J gave up 9 bases, with 10 bases separating them. CDR3 protein: CASSLEQAREQFF. The CDR3 bases are TGTGCCAGCAGCTTAGAGCAGGCCCGTGAGCAGTTCTTC.

Only a few counts were recorded for this clonotype. The CDR3: CASSGTTAFF. The CDR3 nucleotides are TGTGCCAGCAGTGGGACCACAGCTTTCTTT. This sequence joins TRBV25-1 and TRBJ1-1; unclear D gene. V lost 4 bases to trimming and J lost 10 bases, with 7 bases between them. The CDR3 has 10 residues. The V gene's germline CDR1 is MGHDK and CDR2 SYGVNS.

As to this clonotype: A read error may explain this, as a much larger clone is one base away. V usage is TRBV7-8 and J usage is TRBJ2-2; 8 bases map to TRBD2. From germline, CDR1 is SGHVS and CDR2 FQNEAQ. This CDR3 comprises 14 residues. In nucleotides, the CDR3 is TGTGCCAGCAGCCGGGGACTAGTCCCCGGGGAGCCGTTTTTT. It yields the protein CASSRGLVPGEPFF. The full variable domain, rest sourced from reference TRBV7-8 and TRBJ2-2, is GAGVSQSPRYKVAKRGQDVALRCDPISGHVSLFWYQQALGQGPEFLTYFQNEAQLDKSGLPSDRFFAERPEGSVSTLKIQRTQQEDSAVYLCASSRGLVPGEPFFGEGSRLTVL.

With respect to this clonotype: The junction departs from the called germline gene at one end, perhaps through a read error. This chain connects TRBV27 to TRBJ1-2; D remains ambiguous. The CDR3 totals 14 residues. The germline V gene has CDR1 MNHEY and CDR2 SMNVEV (reference sequence). The CDR3 DNA reads as TGTGCCAGCAGTTTATCCAGAGGCAACTATGGCCACACCTTC. It yields the protein CASSLSRGNYGHTF.

The table lists this clonotype with a few counts. J is TRBJ2-7 and V is TRBV30; D possibly corresponds to TRBD1 (6 bases). CDR3 size: 12 residues. V lost 4 bases and J 6 bases, leaving 13 bases between the germline ends. Germline CDR1 GTSNPN, CDR2 SVGIG (reference sequence). CDR3 nucleotides: TGTGCCTGGAAGCTAAGGGGGATCGAGCAGTACTTC. Its translation: CAWKLRGIEQYF.

The sample holds many counts of this clonotype. The chain uses TRBV4-2 and TRBJ1-1; no reliable D call. V was cut by 1 base and J by 2 bases, with 20 bases left in between. This CDR3 has 18 residues. Germline CDR1 is LGHNA and CDR2 is YNFKEQ. The CDR3 loop reads CASSQARGQIGRNTEAFF. The CDR3, as DNA: TGTGCCAGCAGCCAAGCCCGCGGTCAAATCGGCCGTAACACTGAAGCTTTCTTT.

Ten or more counts support this clonotype. The rearrangement links TRBV12-3 or TRBV12-4 to TRBJ1-1, with D uncertain. The V end was cut by 7 bases, the J end by 3 bases, with 9 bases between. The CDR3 is 12 amino acids. The CDR3 DNA is TGTGCCAGCACGCGGAGGGACACTGAAGCTTTCTTT. Its protein product is CASTRRDTEAFF.